This T cell receptor (beta chain) was sequenced during a study of blood T cell repertoires in COVID-19. At the level of the study: Samples taken during acute and convalescent COVID-19 were collected in the United States, Italy and Spain. PBMCs, B-cell-depleted T cells, or T cells were the source of the cDNA or gDNA that made up the material.

Participants spanned ages roughly 18 to 95 years and resided in about 24 US areas. V shed 4 bases and J 5 bases; nucleotides not matched to a gene: 11. CDR1 SEHNR and CDR2 FQNEAQ come from the germline V gene (reference sequence). CDR3 length: 17 amino acids. Source study methods: Using reference gene primer amplification, nucleated cell counts were estimated. Repertoires were generated with immunoSEQ multiplex PCR, while TCRdb's copy carries only in-frame clones and drops some. V and J calls and clone size are those listed in that table; D and trimming were worked out from the DNA. Here the sample spans 150,000 to 250,000 clones, approximately 86% being singletons.

Sequencing used PBMCs or T cells enriched from blood (not recorded which). The chain uses TRBV7-9 and TRBJ2-1; TRBD2 matches 10 bases. The sequence derives from a woman younger than 45 who had recovered from COVID-19. The DNA for the CDR3 is TGTGCCAGCAGCTCCCTAGCGGGGGCCGCCGCCAACAATGAGCAGTTCTTC. Protein product: CASSSLAGAAANNEQFF.